A selection of T cell receptor beta chains follows, all from one sample in a study of CD8 T cells in Susac syndrome. Each CDR3 protein gets one entry after TCRdb re-called the immunoSEQ multiplex PCR reads with MiXCR. The data contain about 120,000 distinct CDR3 sequences, 85% to 95% of them singletons. Sequenced material: CD8+ T cells from PBMCs. The source of these receptors is a human donor with Susac syndrome. Each CDR3 is given with its conserved first and last residue. A D gene is named only where the DNA matches it firmly.

V gene: TRBV9
J gene: TRBJ2-1
D gene: -
CDR3 protein: CASSVGGGPPSYNEQFF

V gene: TRBV2
J gene: TRBJ2-7
D gene: -
CDR3 protein: CASSEGLGYEQYF

V gene: TRBV9
J gene: TRBJ1-3
D gene: -
CDR3 protein: CASWDGVDTIYF

V gene: TRBV9
J gene: TRBJ2-7
D gene: -
CDR3 protein: CASSDSTYEQYF

V gene: TRBV7-6
J gene: TRBJ1-1
D gene: -
CDR3 protein: CASSLSGNTEAFF

V gene: TRBV3-1
J gene: TRBJ2-5
D gene: -
CDR3 protein: CASSQWRQTTKETQYF

V gene: TRBV5-1
J gene: TRBJ1-6
D gene: -
CDR3 protein: CASSLFAQGMTPLHF

V gene: TRBV7-9
J gene: TRBJ1-2
D gene: -
CDR3 protein: CASSLGRADYGYTF

V gene: TRBV5-1
J gene: TRBJ1-2
D gene: -
CDR3 protein: CASSPTGVDGYTF

V gene: TRBV7-3
J gene: TRBJ2-3
D gene: -
CDR3 protein: CASSLTGSADTQYF

V gene: TRBV3-1
J gene: TRBJ2-3
D gene: -
CDR3 protein: CASSPGAGPSTDTQYF

V gene: TRBV29-1
J gene: TRBJ2-5
D gene: -
CDR3 protein: CSVESVNRGETQYF

V gene: TRBV5-6
J gene: TRBJ2-3
D gene: -
CDR3 protein: CASSSLGALNTDTQYF

V gene: TRBV3-1
J gene: TRBJ2-5
D gene: TRBD2
CDR3 protein: CASSPLRGVQETQYF

V gene: TRBV27
J gene: TRBJ1-5
D gene: -
CDR3 protein: CASSSDRNQPQHF

V gene: TRBV7-8
J gene: TRBJ2-3
D gene: TRBD2
CDR3 protein: CASSLDIRAGGFTDTQYF

V gene: TRBV7-9
J gene: TRBJ2-3
D gene: TRBD2
CDR3 protein: CASGPVKSGGNADTQYF

V gene: TRBV28
J gene: TRBJ2-2
D gene: -
CDR3 protein: CASSLSWNTGELFF

V gene: TRBV6-5
J gene: TRBJ1-5
D gene: -
CDR3 protein: CASSPGSNQPQHF

V gene: TRBV6-6
J gene: TRBJ1-5
D gene: -
CDR3 protein: CASSLNRDSNQPQHF

V gene: TRBV29-1
J gene: TRBJ2-3
D gene: TRBD2
CDR3 protein: CSVDTSGADTQYF

V gene: TRBV5-4
J gene: TRBJ2-7
D gene: TRBD1
CDR3 protein: CASSGNRDSSSYEQYF

V gene: TRBV4-1
J gene: TRBJ2-7
D gene: -
CDR3 protein: CASSQGASEQYF

V gene: TRBV5-4
J gene: TRBJ2-7
D gene: TRBD1
CDR3 protein: CASSTGTGELYEQYF

V gene: TRBV11-2
J gene: TRBJ1-1
D gene: -
CDR3 protein: CASSLQGPGTEAFF

V gene: TRBV3-1
J gene: TRBJ2-1
D gene: -
CDR3 protein: CASSQVGAKGASYNEQFF

V gene: TRBV20-1
J gene: TRBJ1-4
D gene: TRBD1
CDR3 protein: CSAQPGQGRSEKLFF

V gene: TRBV7-8
J gene: TRBJ1-4
D gene: TRBD1
CDR3 protein: CASSLVWQGALGQPEKLFF

V gene: TRBV5-1
J gene: TRBJ2-3
D gene: -
CDR3 protein: CASSLSGAPGGDTQYF

V gene: TRBV5-1
J gene: TRBJ2-7
D gene: -
CDR3 protein: CASSLRAYEQYF

V gene: TRBV25-1
J gene: TRBJ1-2
D gene: TRBD1
CDR3 protein: CASSDRVVNGYTF

V gene: TRBV18
J gene: TRBJ1-1
D gene: -
CDR3 protein: CASSSGGNTEAFF

V gene: TRBV18
J gene: TRBJ2-7
D gene: -
CDR3 protein: CASSPPGPYEQYF

V gene: TRBV3-1
J gene: TRBJ1-1
D gene: -
CDR3 protein: CASSQDLLGATEAFF

V gene: TRBV3-1
J gene: TRBJ2-7
D gene: -
CDR3 protein: CASSDTYVSYEQYF

V gene: TRBV12-3/TRBV12-4
J gene: TRBJ1-2
D gene: -
CDR3 protein: CASSLRGYTF

V gene: TRBV3-1
J gene: TRBJ2-3
D gene: TRBD2
CDR3 protein: CASSPLKIAGEPDTQYF

V gene: TRBV3-1
J gene: TRBJ2-7
D gene: -
CDR3 protein: CASSQGPSYEQYF

V gene: TRBV4-1
J gene: TRBJ2-2
D gene: -
CDR3 protein: CASSQDGPSELFF

V gene: TRBV12-5
J gene: TRBJ1-2
D gene: TRBD1
CDR3 protein: CASGLVLRGLGGYTF

V gene: TRBV11-2
J gene: TRBJ2-7
D gene: -
CDR3 protein: CASSLPPGHTYEQYF

V gene: TRBV10-2
J gene: TRBJ2-7
D gene: TRBD1
CDR3 protein: CASSDLGQGAREQYF

V gene: TRBV3-1
J gene: TRBJ2-3
D gene: -
CDR3 protein: CASSQDRVDTQYF

V gene: TRBV9
J gene: TRBJ2-1
D gene: -
CDR3 protein: CASSVEGGTGTRTDEQFF

V gene: TRBV7-8
J gene: TRBJ2-1
D gene: -
CDR3 protein: CASSLGGVYNEQFF

V gene: TRBV16
J gene: TRBJ2-7
D gene: -
CDR3 protein: CASSQGLGQYF

V gene: TRBV30
J gene: TRBJ1-1
D gene: TRBD1
CDR3 protein: CAWSPGGITEAFF

V gene: TRBV4-1
J gene: TRBJ2-7
D gene: TRBD2
CDR3 protein: CASSLRLSGGSYEQYF

V gene: TRBV6-6
J gene: TRBJ2-5
D gene: -
CDR3 protein: CASSPGFGSQETQYF

V gene: TRBV7-9
J gene: TRBJ2-2
D gene: TRBD1
CDR3 protein: CASSSLQGARAGELFF

V gene: TRBV29-1
J gene: TRBJ1-2
D gene: -
CDR3 protein: CSVEGGAHGYTF

V gene: TRBV7-2
J gene: TRBJ2-1
D gene: TRBD1
CDR3 protein: CASSLENRGATHEQFF

V gene: TRBV27
J gene: TRBJ2-4
D gene: -
CDR3 protein: CASSRGQGGYIQYF

V gene: TRBV10-1
J gene: TRBJ2-1
D gene: -
CDR3 protein: CASGGLETNEQFF

V gene: TRBV24-1
J gene: TRBJ2-5
D gene: -
CDR3 protein: CATSAGGGPQETQYF